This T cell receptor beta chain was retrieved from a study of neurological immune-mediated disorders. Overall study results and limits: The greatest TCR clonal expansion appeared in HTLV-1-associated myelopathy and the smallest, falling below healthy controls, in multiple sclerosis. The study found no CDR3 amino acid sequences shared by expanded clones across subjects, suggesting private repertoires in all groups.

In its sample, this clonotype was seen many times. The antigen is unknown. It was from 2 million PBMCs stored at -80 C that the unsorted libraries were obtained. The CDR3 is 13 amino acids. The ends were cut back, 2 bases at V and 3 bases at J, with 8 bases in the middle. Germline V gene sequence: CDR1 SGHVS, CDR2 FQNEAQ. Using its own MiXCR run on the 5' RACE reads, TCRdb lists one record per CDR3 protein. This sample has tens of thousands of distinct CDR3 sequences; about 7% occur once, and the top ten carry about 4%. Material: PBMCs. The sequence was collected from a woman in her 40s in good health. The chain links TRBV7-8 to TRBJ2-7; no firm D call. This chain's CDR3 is CASSLRFGYEQYF. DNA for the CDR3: TGTGCCAGCAGCTTAAGGTTCGGCTACGAGCAGTACTTC.